This T cell receptor (beta chain) was identified during a study of blood T cell repertoires in COVID-19. Study in general: T cells, B-cell-depleted T cells, or PBMCs supplied cDNA or gDNA.

Using immunoSEQ multiplex PCR, the repertoire was profiled, and TCRdb retains in-frame clones only, with some absent. The sample consists of 200,000 or so clones, roughly 90% of them appearing once. The study drew participants aged about 18 to 89 years from 20 to 30 US areas. Categorization into cohorts depended on clinical history that participants reported. CDR1 and CDR2 (germline): LNHDA, SQIVND (reference sequence). Trimming left V 9 bases short and J 4 bases short, with 33 bases between. The CDR3 sequence is 19 residues long. Input material: PBMCs or T cells enriched from blood (not recorded which). The TCR comes from a young woman who had recovered from COVID-19. This rearrangement joins TRBV19 to TRBJ1-1, with a tentative D call TRBD1 (6 bases). CDR3 in DNA: TGTGCCAGCCAGTTCACCTTTTTCGGTGAAAGGGGGACGGGCACTGAAGCTTTCTTT. Amino acids: CASQFTFFGERGTGTEAFF.